Below are 25 T cell receptor beta chains sequenced from a single sample in a study of cytomegalovirus exposure and HLA in healthy donors. It was with 60 Vbeta and 13 Jbeta primers that the PCR ran. Profiled with immunoSEQ multiplex PCR; TCRdb holds only in-frame clones, not every one. Of about 140,000 clones in the sample, around 80% were seen once. The sample comprised PBMCs. All receptors derive from a young man in good health and CMV-seropositive.

The gene calls are TRBV29-1 and TRBJ2-3; TRBD1 is a possible D gene (6 bases). Per germline, CDR1 SQVTM and CDR2 ANQGSEA. The CDR3 extends over 13 amino acids. V was pared by 5 bases and J by 6 bases, with 15 bases between. For the CDR3, the DNA is TGCAGCGTTCGTCTAGGGGGTGGTGATACGCAGTATTTT. Translation gives CSVRLGGGDTQYF.

A note on this clone: One junction end does not reproduce the germline sequence, and a read error may be involved. The chain has TRBV7-9 and TRBJ2-2, with D uncertain. This CDR3 contains 12 residues. The germline CDR1 and CDR2 sequences are SEHNR and FQNEAQ (reference sequence). CDR3 sequence reads: CSSSLNTGELFF. The CDR3 DNA reads as TGTTCCAGCAGCCTGAACACCGGGGAGCTGTTTTTT.

The chain joins TRBV11-3 to TRBJ2-7, with D possibly matching TRBD2 (5 bases). Germline CDR1 is SGHNT and CDR2 is YENEEA. V lost 5 bases and J 4 bases, leaving 15 bases between the germline ends. CDR3 length equals 14 residues. This CDR3 reads CASSPDSAGYEQYF. DNA of the CDR3: TGTGCCAGCAGCCCCGACTCCGCGGGTTACGAGCAGTACTTC.

The table lists this clone with a count of one. V usage is TRBV29-1 and J usage is TRBJ2-1, with 9 bases identical to TRBD2. This CDR3 region has 12 residues. Germline values: CDR1 SQVTM, CDR2 ANQGSEA. J gave up 8 bases and V 5 bases, and 4 bases lay outside the gene matches. Written as DNA, the CDR3 is TGCAGCGTTACCGCGGGAGGGTATGAGCAGTTCTTC. Encoded protein: CSVTAGGYEQFF.

This clone was seen a single time. At one of its ends the junction is not consistent with the germline gene, which may arise from a read error. The V and J genes are TRBV7-9 and TRBJ2-5; a possible D gene is TRBD2 (5 bases). Germline CDR1 SEHNR, CDR2 FQNEAQ (reference sequence). CDR3 length equals 12 residues. The CDR3 DNA follows: TGTTCCAGCAGCTTAAGGGCGGGGACCCAGTACTTC. It translates to CSSSLRAGTQYF.

V is TRBV28 and J is TRBJ2-5; 11 bases match TRBD2. V gave up 7 bases and J gave up 5 bases; unmatched junction bases: 15. This CDR3 region has 17 residues. The V gene's germline CDR1 is MDHEN and CDR2 SYDVKM. Here the CDR3 DNA reads TGTGCCAGCATGCCGTTTGTAGGACTAGCGGGCGGGGAGACCCAGTACTTC. Translated: CASMPFVGLAGGETQYF.

The V call is TRBV7-9, the J call TRBJ2-3; D gene unclear. From germline, CDR1 is SEHNR and CDR2 FQNEAQ (reference sequence). This CDR3 spans 18 amino acids. The V end lost 3 bases, the J end lost 0 bases, and 19 bases lay between the germline ends. CDR3 protein: CASSFNRLAGASTDTQYF. CDR3 bases: TGTGCCAGCAGCTTCAACCGTTTAGCCGGAGCTAGCACAGATACGCAGTATTTT.

This chain joins TRBV16 and TRBJ2-4, with 7 bases aligning to TRBD2. The CDR3 length is 16 residues. CDR1 KGHSY and CDR2 FQNENV come from the germline V gene. V shed 0 bases and J 5 bases; nucleotides not matched to a gene: 7. This CDR3 is CASSQSGTTPQNIQYF. For the CDR3, the DNA is TGTGCCAGCAGCCAATCTGGGACTACTCCCCAAAACATTCAGTACTTC.

The rearrangement links TRBV7-3 to TRBJ2-3; possible D gene TRBD1, 5 bases. This CDR3 comprises 12 residues. V lost 2 bases and J 10 bases, leaving 10 bases between the germline ends. CDR1 and CDR2 from the germline V gene are SGHTA and FQGTGA. The CDR3 reads CASSLDRYAQYF. DNA for the CDR3: TGTGCCAGCAGCTTAGACAGATACGCGCAGTATTTT.

The chain employs TRBV2 and TRBJ1-5; D gene ambiguous. The V end was cut by 4 bases, the J end by 4 bases, with 14 bases between. CDR1 is SNHLY and CDR2 is FYNNEI in the germline V gene. This CDR3 is built from 15 residues. This chain's CDR3 is CASSVQADENQPQHF. The CDR3 nucleotides are TGTGCCAGCAGTGTCCAGGCAGATGAGAATCAGCCCCAGCATTTT. Together with reference TRBV2 and TRBJ1-5, the CDR3 gives the full variable domain: EPEVTQTPSHQVTQMGQEVILRCVPISNHLYFYWYRQILGQKVEFLVSFYNNEISEKSEIFDDQFSVERPDGSNFTLKIRSTKLEDSAMYFCASSVQADENQPQHFGDGTRLSIL.

This clone has just a few counts. The chain is built from TRBV7-2 and TRBJ2-7; TRBD2 agrees at 12 bases. Germline loops: CDR1 SGHTA, CDR2 FQGNSA. V trimming: 1 base; J trimming: 9 bases; junction bases outside the gene matches: 10. CDR3 length: 16 amino acids. In nucleotides, the CDR3 is TGTGCCAGCAGCTTAGGACTAGCGGGAGTCTTTCAAGGGCAGTACTTC. It translates to CASSLGLAGVFQGQYF.

The gene calls are TRBV29-1 and TRBJ2-5, with D possibly matching TRBD2 (6 bases). Looked up from germline, CDR1 is SQVTM and CDR2 is ANQGSEA. Trimming removed 5 bases from V and 4 bases from J, with 20 bases in between. CDR3 size: 15 residues. CDR3 DNA: TGCAGCGTTAGGTCGGGGGAGTCCTCTGGAGAGACCCAGTACTTC. Translated, it gives CSVRSGESSGETQYF.

Of note for this clone: Compared with germline, one end of the junction differs, possibly owing to a read error. The rearrangement joins TRBV7-9 to TRBJ1-1; D is possibly TRBD1 (5 bases). The CDR3 totals 13 residues. Germline CDR1 reads SEHNR; CDR2 reads FQNEAQ (reference sequence). Here the CDR3 DNA reads TGTTCCAGCAGCTTAGGGAGGGGCACTGAAGCTTTCTTT. This sequence encodes CSSSLGRGTEAFF.

The chain combines TRBV7-7 with TRBJ2-4; 7 positions agree with TRBD1. Germline CDR1 reads SSHAT; CDR2 reads FNYEAQ (reference sequence). Unmatched junction bases numbered 6, after V lost 4 bases and J lost 9 bases. The CDR3 is made up of 13 amino acids. CDR3 residues: CASSSDRESIQYF. For the CDR3, the DNA is TGTGCCAGCAGCTCCGACAGGGAGAGCATTCAGTACTTC.

The chain joins TRBV18 to TRBJ2-5, with 7 bases that match TRBD1. This CDR3 is 13 amino acids long. V shed 4 bases and J 4 bases; nucleotides not matched to a gene: 3. Per the germline V gene, CDR1 is KGHSH and CDR2 is LQKENI. This chain's CDR3 is CASSRQGSETQYF. CDR3 nucleotide sequence: TGTGCCAGCTCACGACAGGGCTCAGAGACCCAGTACTTC. The full variable domain, rest sourced from reference TRBV18 and TRBJ2-5, is NAGVMQNPRHLVRRRGQEARLRCSPMKGHSHVYWYRQLPEEGLKFMVYLQKENIIDESGMPKERFSAEFPKEGPSILRIQQVVRGDSAAYFCASSRQGSETQYFGPGTRLLVL.

With respect to this clone: Other DNA sequences in the sample encode the same CDR3. This sequence joins TRBV5-4 and TRBJ1-2; tentatively, D is TRBD1 (6 bases). From germline, CDR1 is SGHNT and CDR2 YYREEE (reference sequence). The CDR3 is 13 residues long. V was shortened by 0 bases and J by 3 bases, with 6 bases between the two germline ends. This chain's CDR3 is CASSLGTDYGYTF. The CDR3 DNA reads TGTGCCAGCAGCTTGGGGACAGACTATGGCTACACCTTC. Variable domain in full (rest from reference TRBV5-4 and TRBJ1-2): ETGVTQSPTHLIKTRGQQVTLRCSSQSGHNTVSWYQQALGQGPQFIFQYYREEENGRGNFPPRFSGLQFPNYSSELNVNALELDDSALYLCASSLGTDYGYTFGSGTRLTVV.

This clone was picked up one time. Other DNA sequences within the sample encode an identical CDR3. The chain carries TRBV6-5 and TRBJ1-1, with TRBD1 matching 7 bases. The germline V gene encodes CDR1 MNHEY and CDR2 SVGAGI. Unmatched junction bases numbered 2, after V lost 2 bases and J lost 5 bases. The CDR3 is 13 residues long. Here the CDR3 reads CASSYDRDTEAFF. CDR3 nucleotides: TGTGCCAGCAGTTACGACAGGGATACTGAAGCTTTCTTT.

This sequence joins TRBV5-1 and TRBJ2-1, with TRBD2 matching over 13 bases. Germline V gene sequence: CDR1 SGHRS, CDR2 YFSETQ. With V trimmed by 3 bases and J by 5 bases, 8 bases remained unmatched. CDR3 length: 17 amino acids. For the CDR3, the DNA is TGCGCCAGCAGCTGGACTAGCGGGAGCCCTCCGGACAATGAGCAGTTCTTC. It encodes CASSWTSGSPPDNEQFF.

This clone has just a few counts. The CDR3 sequence: CAISGQGDQPQHF. CDR3 coding DNA: TGTGCCATCAGTGGACAGGGGGATCAGCCCCAGCATTTT. The chain joins TRBV10-3 to TRBJ1-5; 9 nucleotides align to TRBD1. The CDR3 loop spans 13 amino acids. The V gene end was trimmed by 4 bases and the J gene end by 5 bases; junction bases not matched to a gene: 0. In germline, CDR1 is ENHRY, CDR2 SYGVKD.

V and J are TRBV4-1 and TRBJ2-1; 7 bases are shared with TRBD2. This CDR3 contains 18 residues. Germline CDR1 is MGHRA and CDR2 is YSYEKL. V lost 1 base to trimming and J lost 0 bases; unmatched junction nucleotides: 9. Here the CDR3 DNA reads TGCGCCAGCAGCCAAGGGGGTAGCGGGCTGAGCTCCTACAATGAGCAGTTCTTC. Protein product: CASSQGGSGLSSYNEQFF.

J is TRBJ1-4 and V is TRBV15; 7 bases fit TRBD1. The germline gives CDR1 LNHNV, CDR2 YYDKDF (reference sequence). The length of the CDR3 is 16 residues. The J segment lost 11 bases and the V segment lost 1 base, leaving 13 bases of the junction unmatched. The CDR3 reads CATSRATGTANNKLFF. The CDR3 DNA follows: TGTGCCACCAGCAGAGCCACCGGGACAGCGAATAACAAACTGTTTTTT.

This clone appeared a single time. The rearrangement joins TRBV19 to TRBJ2-7; perhaps TRBD1 as D (6 bases). CDR1 and CDR2 from the germline V gene are LNHDA and SQIVND (reference sequence). The CDR3 loop spans 16 amino acids. The ends were cut back, 5 bases at V and 2 bases at J, with 19 bases in the middle. CDR3 nucleotide sequence: TGTGCCAGTAGTCCTAACCCGGACAGCACAGCCTACGAGCAGTACTTC. It is translated as CASSPNPDSTAYEQYF.

The chain is built from TRBV27 and TRBJ1-5, with D possibly TRBD1 on 5 matching bases. This CDR3 has 15 residues. V was cut by 0 bases and J by 0 bases, with 6 bases left in between. Germline V gives CDR1 MNHEY, CDR2 SMNVEV (reference sequence). CDR3 sequence: CASSLSGVSNQPQHF. DNA for the CDR3: TGTGCCAGCAGTTTATCAGGGGTTAGCAATCAGCCCCAGCATTTT.

The chain links TRBV27 to TRBJ2-3, with 14 nucleotides matching TRBD2. The CDR3 runs 16 residues. The germline CDR1 and CDR2 sequences are MNHEY and SMNVEV (reference sequence). The trim removed 5 bases at V and 5 bases at J, leaving 6 bases unmatched. CDR3 in DNA: TGTGCCAGCAGTCTCAGACTAGCGGGAGGGATAGATACGCAGTATTTT. Translation: CASSLRLAGGIDTQYF.

V is TRBV18 and J is TRBJ1-2; D possibly corresponds to TRBD1 (6 bases). V lost 3 bases and J lost 4, with 15 bases in between. The CDR3 is made up of 15 amino acids. Germline V gene lookup returns CDR1 KGHSH and CDR2 LQKENI. CDR3 coding DNA: TGTGCCAGCTCACCGGCGAGAGCAGGGGTCTATGGCTACACCTTC. This gives the protein CASSPARAGVYGYTF.